A selection of T cell receptor beta chains follows, all from one sample in a study of Ad26.COV2.S vaccination and SARS-CoV-2 variants. Assay: immunoSEQ multiplex PCR; the TCRdb copy retains only in-frame clones and omits some. The sample lists about 460,000 clones, 80% to 90% seen once, with 1.7% in the top ten. The sample here was peripheral blood, taken in a trial of Ad26.COV2.S vaccine versus placebo. Every receptor here comes from a person between 18 and 65 years old who received the Ad26.COV2.S COVID-19 vaccine or a placebo. Each CDR3 is given with its conserved first and last residue. The order of the fields is V gene, clone size, J gene, D gene, CDR3 DNA, CDR3 protein. The D gene is left open where the match is weak. The size of a clone is reported for some rows only, either as once, few or many, or as a class for expanded clones.

V gene: TRBV20-1
clone size: NA
J gene: TRBJ2-7
D gene: NA
CDR3 DNA: TGCAGTGCTAGTCTTTCTACGTTAAGCTCCTACGAGCAGTACTTC
CDR3 protein: CSASLSTLSSYEQYF

V gene: TRBV28
clone size: few
J gene: TRBJ1-5
D gene: NA
CDR3 DNA: TGTGCCAGCAGTTTACACGAGAATCAGCCCCAGCATTTT
CDR3 protein: CASSLHENQPQHF

V gene: TRBV9
clone size: NA
J gene: TRBJ1-2
D gene: TRBD1
CDR3 DNA: TGTGCCAGCACCCCTGGGGACAGTGCGGTCTATGGCTACACCTTC
CDR3 protein: CASTPGDSAVYGYTF

V gene: TRBV9
clone size: NA
J gene: TRBJ2-7
D gene: NA
CDR3 DNA: TGTGCCAGCAGCCCCTTGGGGGTTAGCGGACTCTACGAGCAGTACTTC
CDR3 protein: CASSPLGVSGLYEQYF

V gene: TRBV11-2
clone size: NA
J gene: TRBJ2-7
D gene: TRBD2
CDR3 DNA: TGTGCCAGCAGCTTAGTTTCACTAGCGGGGGGCCCGACGCGCTACGAGCAGTACTTC
CDR3 protein: CASSLVSLAGGPTRYEQYF

V gene: TRBV5-1
clone size: NA
J gene: TRBJ1-5
D gene: NA
CDR3 DNA: TGCGCCAGCAGCTTGGATCCAGGGAATCAGCCCCAGCATTTT
CDR3 protein: CASSLDPGNQPQHF

V gene: TRBV4-2
clone size: NA
J gene: TRBJ2-7
D gene: NA
CDR3 DNA: TGTGCCAGCAGCCATCCGGGGATAATGTCCTACGAGCAGTACTTC
CDR3 protein: CASSHPGIMSYEQYF

V gene: TRBV7-9
clone size: NA
J gene: TRBJ2-4
D gene: TRBD1
CDR3 DNA: TGTGCCAGCAGCTCAGGGCCTGGGACAGCTCAGTACTTC
CDR3 protein: CASSSGPGTAQYF

V gene: TRBV4-1
clone size: NA
J gene: TRBJ2-7
D gene: TRBD1
CDR3 DNA: TGCGCCAGCAGCCAAGACCTCTACAGGGGGTACTTCTACGAGCAGTACTTC
CDR3 protein: CASSQDLYRGYFYEQYF

V gene: TRBV15
clone size: NA
J gene: TRBJ1-4
D gene: NA
CDR3 DNA: TGTGCCACCAGCAGAGGAGGCGGGAGGAATGAAAAACTGTTTTTT
CDR3 protein: CATSRGGGRNEKLFF

V gene: TRBV11-2
clone size: NA
J gene: TRBJ2-7
D gene: NA
CDR3 DNA: TGTGCCAGCAGCTTAGCCCTCGGGGGAACCTACGAGCAGTACTTC
CDR3 protein: CASSLALGGTYEQYF

V gene: TRBV30
clone size: NA
J gene: TRBJ2-7
D gene: TRBD2
CDR3 DNA: TGTGCCTGGGGCGGGACTAGCGGGAGTGTTGAGTACTTC
CDR3 protein: CAWGGTSGSVEYF

V gene: TRBV12-3/TRBV12-4
clone size: NA
J gene: TRBJ2-7
D gene: NA
CDR3 DNA: TGTGCCAGCAGTTTCGACCGACCCTACGAGCAGTACTTC
CDR3 protein: CASSFDRPYEQYF

V gene: TRBV20-1
clone size: NA
J gene: TRBJ2-7
D gene: NA
CDR3 DNA: TGCAGTGCTAGATTCTCCTACGAGCAGTACTTC
CDR3 protein: CSARFSYEQYF

V gene: TRBV7-9
clone size: NA
J gene: TRBJ1-2
D gene: TRBD1
CDR3 DNA: TGTGCCAGCAGCAAAGGGACAGGGGGTGTTGACACCTTC
CDR3 protein: CASSKGTGGVDTF

V gene: TRBV10-1
clone size: few
J gene: TRBJ2-7
D gene: NA
CDR3 DNA: TGCGCCAGCAGTGAGTCGTTGGCCAGGAACGCCTACGAGCAGTACTTC
CDR3 protein: CASSESLARNAYEQYF

V gene: TRBV5-1
clone size: NA
J gene: TRBJ2-3
D gene: NA
CDR3 DNA: TGCGCCAGCAGCGGACTGATAGCAGATACGCAGTATTTT
CDR3 protein: CASSGLIADTQYF

V gene: TRBV18
clone size: NA
J gene: TRBJ1-6
D gene: NA
CDR3 DNA: TGTGCCAGCTCACCGGCGGGTGAGAGTTCACCCCTCCACTTT
CDR3 protein: CASSPAGESSPLHF

V gene: TRBV30
clone size: NA
J gene: TRBJ2-1
D gene: TRBD2
CDR3 DNA: TGTGCCTGGAGTGTGGGTCTAGCGGGGGGGCATGAGCAGTTCTTC
CDR3 protein: CAWSVGLAGGHEQFF

V gene: TRBV6-2/TRBV6-3
clone size: NA
J gene: TRBJ2-1
D gene: NA
CDR3 DNA: TGTGCCAGCAGTTACTCCCCCGGGAGGACAGGGAGGTACAATGAGCAGTTCTTC
CDR3 protein: CASSYSPGRTGRYNEQFF

V gene: TRBV28
clone size: NA
J gene: TRBJ1-1
D gene: NA
CDR3 DNA: TGTGCCAGCAGTTCGGGGTCCACTGAAGCTTTCTTT
CDR3 protein: CASSSGSTEAFF

V gene: TRBV6-5
clone size: NA
J gene: TRBJ2-6
D gene: NA
CDR3 DNA: TGTGCCAGCAGTTACGGTAGGGTCTCTGGGGCCAACGTCCTGACTTTC
CDR3 protein: CASSYGRVSGANVLTF

V gene: TRBV5-1
clone size: NA
J gene: TRBJ2-2
D gene: NA
CDR3 DNA: TGCGCCAGCAGCTTGGACCGGGCCGACGGGGAGCTGTTTTTT
CDR3 protein: CASSLDRADGELFF

V gene: TRBV6-5
clone size: NA
J gene: TRBJ2-7
D gene: NA
CDR3 DNA: TGTGCCAGCAGTTACTCCCTCGGACTGGGCGTAGCGGCGCAGTACTTC
CDR3 protein: CASSYSLGLGVAAQYF

V gene: TRBV28
clone size: NA
J gene: TRBJ2-7
D gene: NA
CDR3 DNA: TGTGCCATTGAATCCAGGGAGACCTACGAGCAGTACTTC
CDR3 protein: CAIESRETYEQYF

V gene: TRBV6-1
clone size: NA
J gene: TRBJ2-7
D gene: NA
CDR3 DNA: TGTGCCAGCAGTGAAGGGAAAGGGCACTCCTACGAGCAGTACTTC
CDR3 protein: CASSEGKGHSYEQYF

V gene: TRBV6-5
clone size: NA
J gene: TRBJ2-7
D gene: TRBD1
CDR3 DNA: TGTGCCAGCAGTTACAAACGGACAGGGGAGCAGTACTTC
CDR3 protein: CASSYKRTGEQYF